This is a list of T cell receptor beta chains from one sample in a study of CD8+ T cells in alopecia areata. Assay used: immunoSEQ multiplex PCR; TCRdb lists only in-frame clones, some missing. The sample shows 80,000 to 100,000 clones, roughly 41% of them seen only once. Sequenced: CD4+ T cells sorted from blood. The source of these receptors is a human donor with alopecia areata. The CDR3 runs from the conserved cysteine through the conserved F or W. A D gene is named only where the DNA matches it firmly.

TRBV5-6,TRBJ2-3,-,CASKGVSTDTQYF
TRBV20-1,TRBJ2-7,-,CSADSSYEQYF
TRBV7-2,TRBJ2-1,TRBD1,CASSSRTGGRYNEQFF
TRBV6-1,TRBJ2-5,TRBD2,CASRGLAGVSETQYF
TRBV5-1,TRBJ2-5,TRBD2,CASSLESSGGAEETQYF
TRBV23-1,TRBJ2-5,-,CASSQSWGGGQETQYF
TRBV4-1,TRBJ1-5,-,CASSQNGQGRANQPQHF
TRBV5-6,TRBJ2-1,TRBD1,CASSPKQGNEQFF
TRBV30,TRBJ2-7,-,CAWSDGRPYEQYF
TRBV6-9,TRBJ1-4,-,CASSTSYLTAATNEKLFF
TRBV7-2,-,-,CASSLNTGFWDEQYF
TRBV6-5,TRBJ2-7,-,CASSQFPNYEQYF